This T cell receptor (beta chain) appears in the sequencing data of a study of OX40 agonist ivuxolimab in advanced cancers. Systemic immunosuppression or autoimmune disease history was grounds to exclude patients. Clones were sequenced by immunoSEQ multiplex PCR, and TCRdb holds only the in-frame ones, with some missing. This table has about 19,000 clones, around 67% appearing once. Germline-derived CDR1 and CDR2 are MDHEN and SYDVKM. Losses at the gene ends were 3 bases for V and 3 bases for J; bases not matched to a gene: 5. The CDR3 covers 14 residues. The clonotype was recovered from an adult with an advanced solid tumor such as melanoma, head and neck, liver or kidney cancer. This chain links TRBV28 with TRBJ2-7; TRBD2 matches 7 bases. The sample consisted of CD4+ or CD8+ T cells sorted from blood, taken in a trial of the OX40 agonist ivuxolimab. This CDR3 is CASSFQGGYYEQYF. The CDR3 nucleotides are TGTGCCAGCAGTTTCCAGGGAGGGTACTACGAGCAGTACTTC.